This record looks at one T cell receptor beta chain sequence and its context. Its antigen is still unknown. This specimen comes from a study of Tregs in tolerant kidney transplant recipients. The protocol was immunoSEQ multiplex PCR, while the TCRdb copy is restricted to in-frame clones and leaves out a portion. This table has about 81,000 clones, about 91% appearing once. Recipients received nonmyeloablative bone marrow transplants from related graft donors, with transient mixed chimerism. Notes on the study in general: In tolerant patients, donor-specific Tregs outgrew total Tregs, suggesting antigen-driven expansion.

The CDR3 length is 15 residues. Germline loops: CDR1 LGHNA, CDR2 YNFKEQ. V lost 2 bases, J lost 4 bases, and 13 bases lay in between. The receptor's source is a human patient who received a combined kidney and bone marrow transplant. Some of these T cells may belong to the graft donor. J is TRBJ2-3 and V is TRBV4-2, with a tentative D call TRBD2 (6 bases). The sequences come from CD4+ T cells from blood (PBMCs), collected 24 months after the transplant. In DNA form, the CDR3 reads TGTGCCAGCAGCCAAAAATCGACGGGGGCAGATACGCAGTATTTT. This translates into CASSQKSTGADTQYF.